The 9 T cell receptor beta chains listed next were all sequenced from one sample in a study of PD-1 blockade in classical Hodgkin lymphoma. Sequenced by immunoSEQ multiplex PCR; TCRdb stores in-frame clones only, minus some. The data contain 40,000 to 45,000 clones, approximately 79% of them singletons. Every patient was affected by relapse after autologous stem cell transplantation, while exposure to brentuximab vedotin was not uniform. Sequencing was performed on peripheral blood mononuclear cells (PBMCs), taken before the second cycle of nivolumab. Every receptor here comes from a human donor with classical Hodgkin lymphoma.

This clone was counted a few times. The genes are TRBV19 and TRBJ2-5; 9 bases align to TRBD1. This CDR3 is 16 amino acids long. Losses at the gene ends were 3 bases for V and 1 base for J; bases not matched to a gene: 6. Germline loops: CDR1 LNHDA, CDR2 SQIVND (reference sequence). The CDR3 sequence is CASSMFGTGSQETQYF. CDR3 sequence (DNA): TGTGCCAGTAGTATGTTCGGGACAGGGAGCCAAGAGACCCAGTACTTC.

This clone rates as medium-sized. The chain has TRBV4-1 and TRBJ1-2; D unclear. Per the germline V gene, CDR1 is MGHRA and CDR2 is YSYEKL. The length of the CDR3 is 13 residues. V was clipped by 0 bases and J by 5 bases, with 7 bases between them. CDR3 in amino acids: CASSQDPRYGYTF. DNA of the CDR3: TGCGCCAGCAGCCAAGATCCACGGTATGGCTACACCTTC.

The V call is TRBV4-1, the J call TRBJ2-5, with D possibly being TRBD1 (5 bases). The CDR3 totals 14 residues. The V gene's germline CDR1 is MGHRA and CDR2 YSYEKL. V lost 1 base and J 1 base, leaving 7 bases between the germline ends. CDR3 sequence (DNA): TGCGCCAGCAGCCAAGCTAGGGGCCAAGAGACCCAGTACTTC. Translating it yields CASSQARGQETQYF.

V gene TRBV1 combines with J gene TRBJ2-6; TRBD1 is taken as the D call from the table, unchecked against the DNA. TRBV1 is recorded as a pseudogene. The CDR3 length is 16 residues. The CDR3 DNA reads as TGCACCAGCAGGAATTGTGCACAAAGTCGGGCCAACGTCCTGACTTTC. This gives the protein CTSRNCAQSRANVLTF.

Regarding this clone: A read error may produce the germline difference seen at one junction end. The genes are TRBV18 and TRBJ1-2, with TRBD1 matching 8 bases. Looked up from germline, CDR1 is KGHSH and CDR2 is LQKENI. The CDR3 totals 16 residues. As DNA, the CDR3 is TGTGCCAGCTCGCCACAGGGGACAGGAGTAAACTATGGCTACACCTTC. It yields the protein CASSPQGTGVNYGYTF.

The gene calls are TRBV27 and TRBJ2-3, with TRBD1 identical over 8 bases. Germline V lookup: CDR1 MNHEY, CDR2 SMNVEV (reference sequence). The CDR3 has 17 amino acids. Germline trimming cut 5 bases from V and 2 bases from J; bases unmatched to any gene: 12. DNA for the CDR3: TGTGCCAGCAGTCAAGACAGGGGATGGGTGACCACAGATACGCAGTATTTT. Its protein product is CASSQDRGWVTTDTQYF.

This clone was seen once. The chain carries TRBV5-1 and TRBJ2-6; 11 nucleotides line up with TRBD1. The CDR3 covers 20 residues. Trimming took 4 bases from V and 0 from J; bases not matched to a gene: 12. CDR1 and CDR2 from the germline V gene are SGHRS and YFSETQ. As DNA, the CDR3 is TGCGCCAGCAGCCCGAACTCCGGGACAGGGGGGAGCTCTGGGGCCAACGTCCTGACTTTC. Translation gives CASSPNSGTGGSSGANVLTF. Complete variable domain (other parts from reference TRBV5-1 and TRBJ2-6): KAGVTQTPRYLIKTRGQQVTLSCSPISGHRSVSWYQQTPGQGLQFLFEYFSETQRNKGNFPGRFSGRQFSNSRSEMNVSTLELGDSALYLCASSPNSGTGGSSGANVLTFGAGSRLTVL.

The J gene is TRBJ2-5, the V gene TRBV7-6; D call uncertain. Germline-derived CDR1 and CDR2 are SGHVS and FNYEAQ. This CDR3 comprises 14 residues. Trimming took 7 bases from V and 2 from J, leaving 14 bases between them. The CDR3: CASKKDWNQETQYF. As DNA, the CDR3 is TGTGCCAGCAAGAAAGACTGGAATCAAGAGACCCAGTACTTC.

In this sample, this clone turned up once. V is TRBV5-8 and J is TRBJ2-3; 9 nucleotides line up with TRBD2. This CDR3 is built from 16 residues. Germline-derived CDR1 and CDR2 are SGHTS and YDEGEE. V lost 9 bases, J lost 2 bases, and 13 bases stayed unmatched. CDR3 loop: CATDPSIAGDTDTQYF. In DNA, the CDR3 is TGTGCCACCGACCCGAGTATAGCGGGGGACACAGATACGCAGTATTTT.